The clone carrying this T cell receptor beta chain is classed as medium-sized by frequency. Each sample's input was around 270 ng genomic DNA, 38,000 or so genome equivalents. The data derive from a study of T cell clusters in autoimmune cytopenias. Multiplex touch-down PCR amplified TRB using TRB-A and TRB-B pools in one tube. Each CDR3 protein gets one entry in TCRdb, which reprocessed the multiplex PCR reads and gives no DNA. The sample's table shows approximately 9,100 distinct CDR3 sequences. This CDR3 has 13 amino acids. Germline V CDR1 and CDR2: LNHDA, SQIVND (reference sequence). This clonotype was sampled from a human donor with an autoimmune cytopenia or autoimmune hepatitis (not recorded which). The chain is built from TRBV19 and TRBJ2-7; there is no DNA to check the TCRdb D call of TRBD1. The sequenced material came from peripheral blood. CDR3 amino acids: CASSPGTGFEQYF.